This TCR beta chain is drawn from a study of cytomegalovirus exposure and HLA in healthy donors. Whole-study findings and limits: The likely explanation for a cluster of highly shared sequence variants was sequencing artifact.

Regarding donors, all were healthy bone marrow donors. 60 Vbeta and 13 Jbeta primers were used in PCR. Only in-frame clones appear in the TCRdb table, and some are missing; sequencing was by immunoSEQ multiplex PCR. This table holds over 150,000 clones, 80% found once. About this clone itself: No antigen is known for it.

V was cut by 8 bases and J by 6 bases, with 20 bases left in between. CDR3 length: 14 residues. Germline CDR1 reads WSHSY; CDR2 reads SAAADI. The TCR was taken from a man aged 25 to 45 in good health and CMV-seronegative. Source material: PBMCs. The chain links TRBV10-2 to TRBJ2-7; TRBD2 might be the D (7 bases). CDR3 in DNA: TGCGCCAGCCGACGTGGGGGGGACATCAGCGAGCAGTACTTC. It codes for CASRRGGDISEQYF.